The clone carrying this T cell receptor (beta chain) was found once. Deletions cut 3 bases from V and 0 bases from J, with 5 bases between. Germline loops: CDR1 MNHEY, CDR2 SVGEGT. This CDR3 region has 13 residues. This sample was included in a study of blood T cell repertoires in COVID-19. Overall study context: Whether acute or convalescent, the COVID-19 samples came from the United States, Italy and Spain. Sources were T cells, B-cell-depleted T cells, or PBMCs; the material itself was cDNA or gDNA.

Methods used by the authors: Reference gene primers were amplified, and this amplification served to estimate nucleated cell counts. The table came from immunoSEQ multiplex PCR; TCRdb's copy has only in-frame clones and leaves some out. That table supplies the V and J calls and clone size; D and trimming were determined from the DNA. The table includes 250,000 to 400,000 clones, approximately 88% detected once. The sequence was obtained from a woman in her 30s with COVID-19, enrolled during active disease. Specimen: peripheral blood. V usage is TRBV6-2 or TRBV6-3 and J usage is TRBJ1-1; D is unclear. The CDR3 DNA follows: TGTGCCAGCAGTTATCGGTTGAACACTGAAGCTTTCTTT. Its translation is CASSYRLNTEAFF.